The 20 T cell receptor beta chains given below trace back to one sample, sequenced in a study of CD8+ T cells in alopecia areata. The treatment was: oral pan-JAK inhibitor, 5-10 mg twice daily. Following RNA extraction, reverse transcription yielded cDNA that acted as the sequencing template. Profiled with immunoSEQ multiplex PCR; TCRdb holds only in-frame clones, not every one. The sample consists of about 260,000 clones, around three fifths of them appearing once. The sample consisted of CD4+ T cells sorted from blood, taken around week 54, from a patient treated with tofacitinib. These receptors originate from a human donor with alopecia areata.

The chain couples TRBV11-1 to TRBJ1-6; TRBD1 might be the D (5 bases). With 3 bases removed from V and 7 bases from J, the gap between germline ends came to 10 bases. The CDR3 loop spans 14 amino acids. The germline CDR1 and CDR2 sequences are SGHAT and FQDESV (reference sequence). This CDR3 is CASSLAGNNSPLHF. In DNA form, the CDR3 reads TGTGCCAGCAGCTTGGCAGGGAACAATTCACCCCTCCACTTT. Together with reference TRBV11-1 and TRBJ1-6, the CDR3 gives the full variable domain: EAEVAQSPRYKITEKSQAVAFWCDPISGHATLYWYRQILGQGPELLVQFQDESVVDDSQLPKDRFSAERLKGVDSTLKIQPAELGDSAMYLCASSLAGNNSPLHFGNGTRLTVT.

The chain links TRBV25-1 to TRBJ2-7; D may be TRBD1 (6 bases). Germline-derived CDR1 and CDR2 are MGHDK and SYGVNS. The CDR3 runs 14 residues. Trimming removed 6 bases at V and 2 bases at J, with 14 bases between. Here the CDR3 DNA reads TGTGCCAGCAGAGAACAGGGCAGGCCCTACGAGCAGTACTTC. It yields the protein CASREQGRPYEQYF.

The J gene is TRBJ2-2, the V gene TRBV5-4; D possibly corresponds to TRBD2 (6 bases). V lost 4 bases and J lost 5, with 12 bases in between. In germline, CDR1 is SGHNT, CDR2 YYREEE (reference sequence). This CDR3 is built from 14 residues. The CDR3 sequence: CASSLGTSTGELFF. The CDR3 DNA follows: TGTGCCAGCAGCCTCGGGACTTCTACCGGGGAGCTGTTTTTT.

This rearrangement joins TRBV5-4 to TRBJ2-7; unclear D gene. Germline assignment: CDR1 SGHNT and CDR2 YYREEE (reference sequence). The CDR3 contains 14 residues. V was shortened by 0 bases and J by 0 bases, with 7 bases between the two germline ends. CDR3 DNA: TGTGCCAGCAGCTTGGGCCAGGCCTCCTACGAGCAGTACTTC. It codes for CASSLGQASYEQYF.

The chain has TRBV7-9 and TRBJ2-1; the D gene is possibly TRBD1 (5 bases). Germline V gives CDR1 SEHNR, CDR2 FQNEAQ (reference sequence). The CDR3 has 15 residues. With 4 bases removed from V and 1 base from J, the gap between germline ends came to 11 bases. In DNA form, the CDR3 reads TGTGCCAGCAGCTCCCTCGACAGTTCCTACAATGAGCAGTTCTTC. It is translated as CASSSLDSSYNEQFF.

Ten or more counts support this clone. V gene TRBV5-1 combines with J gene TRBJ2-3, with TRBD1 identical over 9 bases. CDR3 size: 13 residues. Trimming removed 3 bases from V and 10 bases from J; junction bases left unmatched: 6. Germline values: CDR1 SGHRS, CDR2 YFSETQ. In nucleotides, the CDR3 is TGCGCCAGCAGCTATGGACAGGGGTCGGCGCAGTATTTT. Its translation: CASSYGQGSAQYF. The whole variable domain, filled in from reference TRBV5-1 and TRBJ2-3, reads KAGVTQTPRYLIKTRGQQVTLSCSPISGHRSVSWYQQTPGQGLQFLFEYFSETQRNKGNFPGRFSGRQFSNSRSEMNVSTLELGDSALYLCASSYGQGSAQYFGPGTRLTVL.

J is TRBJ2-3 and V is TRBV2; D is undetermined. In germline, CDR1 is SNHLY, CDR2 FYNNEI. V gave up 6 bases and J gave up 2 bases, with 6 bases separating them. This CDR3 contains 12 residues. CDR3 sequence: CASSENTDTQYF. CDR3 in DNA: TGTGCCAGCAGCGAGAACACAGATACGCAGTATTTT. Filled out from reference TRBV2 and TRBJ2-3, the complete variable domain reads EPEVTQTPSHQVTQMGQEVILRCVPISNHLYFYWYRQILGQKVEFLVSFYNNEISEKSEIFDDQFSVERPDGSNFTLKIRSTKLEDSAMYFCASSENTDTQYFGPGTRLTVL.

The chain uses TRBV29-1 and TRBJ1-1, with 8 positions matching TRBD1. Germline trimming cut 3 bases from V and 5 bases from J; bases unmatched to any gene: 8. CDR3 length equals 14 residues. Germline V lookup: CDR1 SQVTM, CDR2 ANQGSEA. This CDR3 reads CSVEATGVNTEAFF. Here the CDR3 DNA reads TGCAGCGTTGAGGCGACAGGGGTTAATACTGAAGCTTTCTTT.

This clone has just a few counts. This rearrangement joins TRBV19 to TRBJ2-3, with 7 bases identical to TRBD2. The V gene end was trimmed by 2 bases and the J gene end by 0 bases; junction bases not matched to a gene: 2. Germline CDR1 reads LNHDA; CDR2 reads SQIVND (reference sequence). There are 15 residues in the CDR3. CDR3 in DNA: TGTGCCAGTAGTATACTAGCGGCTAGCACAGATACGCAGTATTTT. Protein sequence: CASSILAASTDTQYF.

The chain couples TRBV6-5 to TRBJ2-7; no reliable D call. Germline V lookup: CDR1 MNHEY, CDR2 SVGAGI. Trimming cost V 5 bases and J 7 bases, with 9 bases left between them. This CDR3 is 11 amino acids long. In DNA, the CDR3 is TGTGCCAGCAGTACCCTTGAGGAGCAGTACTTC. It yields the protein CASSTLEEQYF.

The rearrangement links TRBV10-3 to TRBJ2-5; D possibly corresponds to TRBD2 (5 bases). Germline loops: CDR1 ENHRY, CDR2 SYGVKD. Trimming left V 4 bases short and J 5 bases short, with 8 bases between. This CDR3 contains 12 residues. CDR3 loop: CAISVRGETQYF. The DNA of the CDR3 is TGTGCCATCAGTGTACGGGGTGAGACCCAGTACTTC.

The chain combines TRBV7-9 with TRBJ2-5; D tentatively fits TRBD1 or TRBD2 (5 bases each). This CDR3 region has 15 residues. Trimming shortened V by 7 bases and J by 2 bases, and 17 bases separated the two germline ends. From germline, CDR1 is SEHNR and CDR2 FQNEAQ (reference sequence). This CDR3 reads CASTSEGRHQETQYF. In DNA form, the CDR3 reads TGTGCCAGCACCTCAGAGGGGCGGCATCAAGAGACCCAGTACTTC.

The V call is TRBV6-5, the J call TRBJ2-1, with D perhaps matching TRBD1 (6 bases). V lost 6 bases to trimming and J lost 4 bases, with 16 bases between them. The CDR3 is made up of 15 amino acids. Germline lookup yields CDR1 MNHEY and CDR2 SVGAGI. The CDR3 region is CASRGLGTPYNEQFF. The CDR3 DNA reads TGTGCCAGCAGAGGATTGGGGACACCTTACAATGAGCAGTTCTTC.

The CDR3 region is CASMGKRAGAYNEQFF. Here the CDR3 DNA reads TGTGCCAGTATGGGCAAGCGGGCGGGGGCCTACAATGAGCAGTTCTTC. The V call is TRBV19, the J call TRBJ2-1; 7 bases align to TRBD2. Germline lookup yields CDR1 LNHDA and CDR2 SQIVND (reference sequence). The CDR3 is made up of 16 amino acids. Trimming removed 7 bases from V and 2 bases from J; junction bases left unmatched: 11. Supplemented by reference TRBV19 and TRBJ2-1, the full variable domain reads DGGITQSPKYLFRKEGQNVTLSCEQNLNHDAMYWYRQDPGQGLRLIYYSQIVNDFQKGDIAEGYSVSREKKESFPLTVTSAQKNPTAFYLCASMGKRAGAYNEQFFGPGTRLTVL.

This CDR3 reads CSVAVHSSYEQYF. CDR3 nucleotides: TGCAGCGTTGCGGTTCATAGCTCCTACGAGCAGTACTTC. This chain connects TRBV29-1 to TRBJ2-7; unclear D gene. CDR1 SQVTM and CDR2 ANQGSEA come from the germline V gene. This CDR3 has 13 amino acids. V was pared by 4 bases and J by 0 bases, with 10 bases between.

The rearrangement links TRBV6-6 to TRBJ2-7, with D perhaps matching TRBD1 (6 bases). Germline V CDR1 and CDR2: MNHNY, SVGAGI (reference sequence). The ends were cut back, 2 bases at V and 5 bases at J, with 10 bases in the middle. The length of the CDR3 is 13 residues. CDR3 coding DNA: TGTGCCAGCAGTTACCAACAGGGTCACGAGCAGTACTTC. Protein product: CASSYQQGHEQYF.

The V call is TRBV4-1, the J call TRBJ2-3; no reliable D call. This CDR3 region has 16 residues. The ends were cut back, 1 base at V and 3 bases at J, with 14 bases in the middle. From germline, CDR1 is MGHRA and CDR2 YSYEKL. The CDR3 nucleotides read TGCGCCAGCAGCCAAGTCGGGCGGTCTAGTACAGATACGCAGTATTTT. This codes for CASSQVGRSSTDTQYF.

The CDR3 DNA sequence: TGCAGCGTTGATTATGGGGCAGAAGAGACCCAGTACTTC. This translates into CSVDYGAEETQYF. V usage is TRBV29-1 and J usage is TRBJ2-5, with D perhaps matching TRBD1 (5 bases). There are 13 residues in the CDR3. The V end lost 3 bases, the J end lost 3 bases, and 11 bases lay between the germline ends. Germline lookup yields CDR1 SQVTM and CDR2 ANQGSEA.

The table lists this clone with a few counts. The genes are TRBV2 and TRBJ1-2; D call uncertain. The germline V gene encodes CDR1 SNHLY and CDR2 FYNNEI. V dropped 1 base and J dropped 3 bases, with 3 bases sitting between them. The CDR3 consists of 12 residues. CDR3 nucleotide sequence: TGTGCCAGCAGTGAAGTGGACTATGGCTACACCTTC. It codes for CASSEVDYGYTF.

This chain uses TRBV7-2 with TRBJ1-6, with TRBD1 identical over 9 bases. Per the germline V gene, CDR1 is SGHTA and CDR2 is FQGNSA. V was pared by 3 bases and J by 7 bases, with 4 bases of the junction left unmatched. This CDR3 is built from 15 residues. CDR3 region: CASSLGTGRNSPLHF. DNA for the CDR3: TGTGCCAGCAGCTTGGGGACAGGGAGGAATTCACCCCTCCACTTT.